These T cell receptor beta chains were read from a single sample in a study of blood T cell repertoires in COVID-19. Measured with immunoSEQ multiplex PCR; TCRdb has only the in-frame clones, and not every one. In the table there are roughly 220,000 clones, around nine tenths of which are singletons. Sequences were obtained from peripheral blood. The receptors were gathered from a man in his fifties or sixties with acute or convalescent COVID-19. The conserved cysteine and the conserved F or W are not part of the CDR3 here. The order of the fields is clone size, V gene, J gene, CDR3 protein. Clone size is not always given. Where it is, it says once, few, many or a class for expanded clones.

abundance: once; v_gene: TRBV5-1; j_gene: TRBJ2-5; CDR3aa: ASTPWAGAQETQY
abundance: NA; v_gene: TRBV6-2/TRBV6-3; j_gene: TRBJ1-5; CDR3aa: ASSSPGGQGAGNQPQH
abundance: NA; v_gene: TRBV13; j_gene: TRBJ2-1; CDR3aa: ASSPLGQGSHNEQF
abundance: NA; v_gene: TRBV6-7; j_gene: TRBJ1-2; CDR3aa: ASSYSRTGVNYGYT
abundance: few; v_gene: TRBV3-1/TRBV3-2; j_gene: TRBJ1-5; CDR3aa: ASSTSLKGGTSNQPQH
abundance: once; v_gene: TRBV7-3; j_gene: TRBJ2-5; CDR3aa: ASSLEGRTSAPETQY
abundance: NA; v_gene: TRBV29-1; j_gene: TRBJ2-5; CDR3aa: SVDRGGWSGTQY
abundance: NA; v_gene: TRBV29-1; j_gene: TRBJ1-1; CDR3aa: SVFGRENTEAF
abundance: few; v_gene: TRBV11-2; j_gene: TRBJ1-6; CDR3aa: ASSAQTGKASPLH
abundance: NA; v_gene: TRBV5-6; j_gene: TRBJ1-5; CDR3aa: ASSLGQGAQPQH
abundance: NA; v_gene: TRBV3-1/TRBV3-2; j_gene: TRBJ1-5; CDR3aa: ASSLGTYSNQPQH
abundance: few; v_gene: TRBV6-4; j_gene: TRBJ2-6; CDR3aa: ASSETGGSGANVLT
abundance: NA; v_gene: TRBV5-1; j_gene: TRBJ1-3; CDR3aa: ASSLDGQGGSSGNTIY
abundance: NA; v_gene: TRBV27; j_gene: TRBJ1-2; CDR3aa: ASKPQGALGYGYT
abundance: NA; v_gene: TRBV6-1; j_gene: TRBJ1-1; CDR3aa: ASSEGTGQGQAF
abundance: NA; v_gene: TRBV11-2; j_gene: TRBJ1-2; CDR3aa: ASSILLPNRGYYGYT
abundance: NA; v_gene: TRBV19; j_gene: TRBJ2-1; CDR3aa: ASSRARSTPYNEQF
abundance: NA; v_gene: TRBV28; j_gene: TRBJ1-6; CDR3aa: ASIRGPGSPLH
abundance: NA; v_gene: TRBV18; j_gene: TRBJ1-2; CDR3aa: ASSQGQGVLPNYGYT
abundance: NA; v_gene: TRBV2; j_gene: TRBJ1-1; CDR3aa: ASSEGQPGTTEAF
abundance: NA; v_gene: TRBV6-5; j_gene: TRBJ1-6; CDR3aa: ASTRQGSYNSPLH
abundance: once; v_gene: TRBV6-2/TRBV6-3; j_gene: TRBJ2-5; CDR3aa: ASSSLPGTHTTETQY
abundance: NA; v_gene: TRBV7-8; j_gene: TRBJ1-2; CDR3aa: ASSLGLANYGYT
abundance: NA; v_gene: TRBV5-6; j_gene: TRBJ2-3; CDR3aa: ASSVGQGSTDTQY
abundance: NA; v_gene: TRBV5-1; j_gene: TRBJ1-2; CDR3aa: ASSPGGDRGGYGYT
abundance: NA; v_gene: TRBV6-1; j_gene: TRBJ2-7; CDR3aa: ASSEIFLAGEQY
abundance: NA; v_gene: TRBV5-1; j_gene: TRBJ1-2; CDR3aa: ASSFNRDSGYT
abundance: NA; v_gene: TRBV7-8; j_gene: TRBJ1-2; CDR3aa: ASSRAGEGSGYT
abundance: few; v_gene: TRBV5-4; j_gene: TRBJ1-6; CDR3aa: ASSTPGQINSPLH